Listed below are T cell receptor beta chains from one sample, sequenced in a study of T cell changes during pregnancy in multiple sclerosis. Produced via immunoSEQ multiplex PCR; TCRdb's table is partial and in-frame only. The table has 40,000 to 50,000 clones, 90% to 95% seen once. The source was CD8+ T cells from peripheral blood mononuclear cells, collected in the third trimester of pregnancy. Source of these receptors: a female donor with multiple sclerosis, enrolled in a pregnancy study. Each CDR3 is given without its conserved first and last residue.

CDR3	V	J
ASSVVGGPWTSGIGELF	TRBV9	TRBJ2-2
ASSQEGGGRPDGGYT	TRBV4-1	TRBJ1-2
ATSRDLGSRVYGYT	TRBV15	TRBJ1-2
ASSVDGGGDEQY	TRBV9	TRBJ2-7
ASSSGGRYNEQF	TRBV2	TRBJ2-1
ASSYLAGGDEQY	TRBV6-5	TRBJ2-7
GSRLAGGTGELF	TRBV4-1	TRBJ2-2
ASSVVPGAYEQY	TRBV9	TRBJ2-7
ASSASGYLSGNTIY	TRBV9	TRBJ1-3
ASSLKGDNQPQH	TRBV27	TRBJ1-5
ASSAMSGGYT	TRBV6-1	TRBJ1-2
ASSKGQNTEAF	TRBV4-1	TRBJ1-1
ASSFRDTQY	TRBV5-1	TRBJ2-3
ASNWREEGPNTGELF	TRBV28	TRBJ2-2
ASNAWGRYQETQY	TRBV9	TRBJ2-5
ASSQGQDNEQF	TRBV4-1	TRBJ2-1
SGLKPGQGIDGYT	TRBV29-1	TRBJ1-2
ASTWGTGSYNEQF	TRBV4-1	TRBJ2-1
ASSHRLGSSYEQY	TRBV28	TRBJ2-7
ASSQGEGASQPQH	TRBV25-1	TRBJ1-5
ASSFDRDRTETQY	TRBV28	TRBJ2-5
ASSLGISGNWDEQF	TRBV5-5	TRBJ2-1
ASIFSRDRVYSNQPQH	TRBV28	TRBJ1-5
ASSPGVDTQY	TRBV5-5	TRBJ2-3
ASSFGGLGNIQY	TRBV27	TRBJ2-4
ASSLSGGAGSPYEQY	TRBV5-1	TRBJ2-7
ASHSSGRAPAAETQY	TRBV19	TRBJ2-5
ASSPTLADYYEQY	TRBV7-9	TRBJ2-7
ASSQDEGLAGGPY	TRBV4-2	TRBJ2-7
ASSPPGGTWEQY	TRBV7-9	TRBJ2-7
ASSLSRTGGRETQY	TRBV27	TRBJ2-5
ASSLKATNAYEQY	TRBV27	TRBJ2-7
ATRQGSTQY	TRBV25-1	TRBJ2-5
ASSYGSGRSSYEQY	TRBV6-5	TRBJ2-7
ASSPTSGGSYEQY	TRBV7-2	TRBJ2-7
ASSPPPGGANTQY	TRBV18	TRBJ2-3
ARSWRSGPEHYEQY	TRBV5-3	TRBJ2-7
ASSLGTAGTGELF	TRBV5-8	TRBJ2-2
ASSFNPAGGPDTQY	TRBV7-6	TRBJ2-3
ASNPEEARRGYT	TRBV7-9	TRBJ1-2
ASSTVGGETQY	TRBV19	TRBJ2-5
ASSLGMLAREQF	TRBV27	TRBJ2-1
ASSPETGGPYEQY	TRBV7-9	TRBJ2-7
ASSLRRPGQGIFEAKNIQY	TRBV5-1	TRBJ2-4
ASSLVPPSTRDSYEQY	TRBV7-6	TRBJ2-7
ASSEKVSAGQGGGGPYEQY	TRBV2	TRBJ2-7
ASSLSSRRESYEQY	TRBV7-9	TRBJ2-7
ASSPILAGTDTQY	TRBV27	TRBJ2-3
ASVVWDRGFYEQY	TRBV27	TRBJ2-7
ASSSMPALAGATYNEQF	TRBV28	TRBJ2-1
ASSFVADEQY	TRBV11-2	TRBJ2-7
AWSVMGGARTGELF	TRBV30	TRBJ2-2
ASSQRTAYAPTEAF	TRBV27	TRBJ1-1
ASSPSATGVWNYEQY	TRBV18	TRBJ2-7
ASSLEAGGRNTEAF	TRBV5-1	TRBJ1-1
ASSPPSTFGELF	TRBV7-9	TRBJ2-2
ASSELEPGTGKFSNGYT	TRBV6-1	TRBJ1-2
ASSLETTSSYEQY	TRBV11-2	TRBJ2-7
ASSQREGTDTQY	TRBV7-3	TRBJ2-3
ASSRPGQLLEKLF	TRBV7-9	TRBJ1-4